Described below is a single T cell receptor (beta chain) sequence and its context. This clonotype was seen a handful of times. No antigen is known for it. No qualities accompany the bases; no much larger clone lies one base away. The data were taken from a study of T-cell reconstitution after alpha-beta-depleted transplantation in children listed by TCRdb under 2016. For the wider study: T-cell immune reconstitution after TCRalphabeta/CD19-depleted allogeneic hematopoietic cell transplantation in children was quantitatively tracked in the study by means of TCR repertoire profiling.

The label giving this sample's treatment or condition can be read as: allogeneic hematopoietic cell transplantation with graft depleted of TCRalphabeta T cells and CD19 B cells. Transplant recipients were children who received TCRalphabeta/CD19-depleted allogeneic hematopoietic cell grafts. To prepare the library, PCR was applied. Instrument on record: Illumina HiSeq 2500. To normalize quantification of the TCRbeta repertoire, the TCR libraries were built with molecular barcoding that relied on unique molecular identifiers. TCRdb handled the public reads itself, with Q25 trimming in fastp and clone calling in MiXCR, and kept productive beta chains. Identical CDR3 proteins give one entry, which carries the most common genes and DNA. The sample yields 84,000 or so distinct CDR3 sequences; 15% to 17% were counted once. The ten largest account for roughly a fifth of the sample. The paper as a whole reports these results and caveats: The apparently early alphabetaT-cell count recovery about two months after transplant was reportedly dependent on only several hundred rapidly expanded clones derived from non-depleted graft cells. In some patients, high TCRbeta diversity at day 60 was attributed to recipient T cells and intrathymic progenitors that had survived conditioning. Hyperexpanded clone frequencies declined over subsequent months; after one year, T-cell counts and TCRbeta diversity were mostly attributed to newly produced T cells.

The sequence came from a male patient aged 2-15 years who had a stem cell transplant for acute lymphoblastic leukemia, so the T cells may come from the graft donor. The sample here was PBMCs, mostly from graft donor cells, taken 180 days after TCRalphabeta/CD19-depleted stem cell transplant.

The DNA sequence is TGTGCCAGTAGTACCAACCTCCGGGCCCAAGGAGAGACCCAGTACTTC. This sequence encodes CASSTNLRAQGETQYF. The chain joins TRBV19 to TRBJ2-5; the D gene lacks a confident call. CDR1 and CDR2 (LNHDA, SQIVND) derive from the germline V gene (reference sequence). At the junction V is shortened by 4 bases and J by 4 bases, with 19 bases in between. From the cysteine through the phenylalanine, the CDR3 covers 16 amino acids. Solely the CDR3 DNA is kept, with 48 bases framed from the first base.